The clone carrying this T cell receptor (beta chain) was seen only once. Its antigen is not known. This entry is derived from a study of shared clonotypes between healthy human individuals. Turning to the study itself: The people who gave samples were two women and a few men aged 18 to 49. Overall study findings and caveats: Some naive CD4 clonotypes, about 5.5%, turned up in common across four donors.

TCRdb keeps only in-frame clones here, not all; method: immunoSEQ multiplex PCR. The sample carries millions of clones, 85% to 95% recorded once. Cells designated naive CD8 were CD45RO-negative and were positively selected for CCR7, with terminally differentiated effector memory CD45RA+ cells excluded. This CDR3 contains 16 residues. V dropped 0 bases and J dropped 2; count of bases not matched to a gene: 8. Germline V gives CDR1 SGHRS, CDR2 YFSETQ. This TCR derives from a man between 18 and 35 years old in good health. The sequencing sample was made of naive CD8+ T cells sorted from blood. The genes are TRBV5-1 and TRBJ2-7; 7 bases map to TRBD2. The CDR3 coding sequence is TGCGCCAGCAGCTTGGAGGGGCTAGCGGACCCCTACGAGCAGTACTTC. Its translation: CASSLEGLADPYEQYF.